The 24 T cell receptor beta chains in this list originate from one sample, sequenced in a study of cytomegalovirus exposure and HLA in healthy donors. Sequencing was performed with immunoSEQ multiplex PCR; in TCRdb, only in-frame clones are kept and a portion is missing. The sample contains roughly 67,000 clones, about nine tenths of which appear only once. Sequencing was done on a sample of PBMCs. The receptors originated from a young man in good health and CMV-seronegative.

The CDR3 DNA is TGTGCCAGCAGTCAGGGGCAAAGAGGTCAGCCCCAGCATTTT. Its protein is CASSQGQRGQPQHF. The chain carries TRBV6-5 and TRBJ1-5, with D maybe TRBD1 (6 bases). V was pared by 5 bases and J by 6 bases, with 14 bases between. This CDR3 has 14 amino acids. Germline values: CDR1 MNHEY, CDR2 SVGAGI.

The chain carries TRBV19 and TRBJ1-1; D is possibly TRBD1 (6 bases). From germline, CDR1 is LNHDA and CDR2 SQIVND (reference sequence). This CDR3 spans 14 amino acids. Trimming stripped 6 bases from V and 5 bases from J, with 16 bases between. The CDR3 DNA is TGTGCCAGTAGCCTCGGGACATCCCTGACTGAAGCTTTCTTT. It yields the protein CASSLGTSLTEAFF.

The chain employs TRBV6-5 and TRBJ1-5; the D is unclear. V was cut by 8 bases and J by 0 bases, with 11 bases left in between. Per germline, CDR1 MNHEY and CDR2 SVGAGI. This CDR3 spans 14 amino acids. Here the CDR3 reads CASRTGNSNQPQHF. The CDR3 coding sequence is TGTGCCAGCCGGACGGGGAATAGCAATCAGCCCCAGCATTTT.

V and J are TRBV6-4 and TRBJ1-2, with D perhaps matching TRBD1 (6 bases). This CDR3 has 14 residues. V lost 2 bases to trimming and J lost 7 bases, with 14 bases between them. CDR1 is MRHNA, CDR2 SNTAGT, per germline. CDR3 in amino acids: CASSDGEAGAGYTF. The CDR3 DNA follows: TGTGCCAGCAGTGACGGAGAGGCAGGGGCTGGCTACACCTTC.

The chain recombines TRBV7-2 with TRBJ1-2, with D perhaps matching TRBD1 (5 bases). The V gene lost 5 bases and the J gene lost 6 bases, with 19 bases spanning the gap. Germline loops: CDR1 SGHTA, CDR2 FQGNSA. The length of the CDR3 is 15 residues. The CDR3: CASSPSAGDHNGYTF. DNA of the CDR3: TGTGCCAGCAGCCCTAGCGCCGGGGACCACAATGGCTACACCTTC. Combining the CDR3 with reference TRBV7-2 and TRBJ1-2 gives the whole variable domain GAGVSQSPSNKVTEKGKDVELRCDPISGHTALYWYRQSLGQGLEFLIYFQGNSAPDKSGLPSDRFSAERTGGSVSTLTIQRTQQEDSAVYLCASSPSAGDHNGYTFGSGTRLTVV.

The chain recombines TRBV5-5 with TRBJ2-1; D is perhaps TRBD1 (6 bases). The germline CDR1 and CDR2 sequences are SGHKS and YYEKEE (reference sequence). Trimming took off 2 bases at V and 7 bases at J, with 13 bases between the two ends. This CDR3 is built from 14 residues. CDR3 residues: CASSFFQGMNEQFF. The CDR3 coding sequence is TGTGCCAGCAGCTTTTTTCAGGGGATGAATGAGCAGTTCTTC.

The gene calls are TRBV19 and TRBJ2-1; 7 bases match TRBD2. The CDR3 sequence is 14 residues long. CDR1 and CDR2 from the germline V gene are LNHDA and SQIVND (reference sequence). The junction had 9 bases not matched to a gene; V was cut back by 7 bases and J by 6 bases. CDR3 protein: CASNVREAGNEQFF. Here the CDR3 DNA reads TGTGCCAGTAACGTACGGGAGGCGGGCAATGAGCAGTTCTTC.

The V and J genes are TRBV19 and TRBJ2-4, with 7 bases matching TRBD2. With 7 bases clipped from V and 1 base from J, the junction kept 10 bases outside the gene matches. In germline, CDR1 is LNHDA, CDR2 SQIVND (reference sequence). The length of the CDR3 is 16 residues. In nucleotides, the CDR3 is TGTGCCAGTAATCCAGCGGGAATCTCGGCCAAAAACATTCAGTACTTC. Its protein is CASNPAGISAKNIQYF.

CDR3 amino acids: CASSLLLLGGDYEQYF. As DNA, the CDR3 is TGTGCCAGCAGCCTCCTCCTTTTAGGGGGGGACTACGAGCAGTACTTC. This chain uses TRBV5-6 with TRBJ2-7; D possibly corresponds to TRBD2 (7 bases). V lost 4 bases, J lost 3 bases, and 20 bases lay in between. Germline assignment: CDR1 SGHDT and CDR2 YYEEEE. The CDR3 runs to 16 residues.

The chain has TRBV5-1 and TRBJ1-3; possible D gene TRBD1, 5 bases. This CDR3 spans 17 amino acids. Per germline, CDR1 SGHRS and CDR2 YFSETQ. Trimming stripped 4 bases from V and 1 base from J, with 18 bases between. CDR3 in amino acids: CASSDPVSGTSGNTIYF. CDR3 nucleotide sequence: TGCGCCAGCAGCGACCCGGTTTCCGGGACTTCTGGAAACACCATATATTTT.

The V call is TRBV5-4, the J call TRBJ1-4; 7 bases fit TRBD1. Germline V gene sequence: CDR1 SGHNT, CDR2 YYREEE (reference sequence). Trimming took 0 bases from V and 4 from J; bases not matched to a gene: 9. The CDR3 is 17 amino acids. CDR3 nucleotide sequence: TGTGCCAGCAGCTTGGTGGGGACAGACGACCATAATGAAAAACTGTTTTTT. Protein: CASSLVGTDDHNEKLFF.

The count of this clone is one. The chain combines TRBV19 with TRBJ2-3, with 13 bases that match TRBD2. This CDR3 spans 16 amino acids. Germline V gene data show CDR1 as LNHDA and CDR2 as SQIVND (reference sequence). With 5 bases clipped from V and 2 bases from J, the junction kept 4 bases outside the gene matches. Here the CDR3 reads CASSAGLAGDTDTQYF. CDR3 DNA: TGTGCCAGTAGTGCCGGACTAGCGGGGGACACAGATACGCAGTATTTT.

V gene TRBV7-9 combines with J gene TRBJ1-1; D perhaps matches TRBD1 (6 bases). Germline V gene sequence: CDR1 SEHNR, CDR2 FQNEAQ (reference sequence). V gave up 6 bases and J gave up 0 bases, with 11 bases separating them. The CDR3 extends over 14 amino acids. The CDR3, as DNA: TGTGCCAGCAGTTCCCAGGGGATGAACACTGAAGCTTTCTTT. Amino acid sequence: CASSSQGMNTEAFF.

This chain links TRBV18 with TRBJ2-5; D is ambiguous. Germline lookup yields CDR1 KGHSH and CDR2 LQKENI. The V end lost 6 bases, the J end lost 1 base, and 9 bases lay between the germline ends. The CDR3 consists of 13 residues. The CDR3 loop is CASSSGPQETQYF. CDR3 in DNA: TGTGCCAGCTCGTCTGGGCCCCAAGAGACCCAGTACTTC.

In its sample, this clone was seen many times. The chain combines TRBV6-6 with TRBJ2-7; the match to TRBD2 covers 9 bases. The CDR3 has 13 residues. CDR1 is MNHNY, CDR2 SVGAGI, per germline (reference sequence). With 6 bases clipped from V and 3 bases from J, the junction kept 3 bases outside the gene matches. The CDR3 sequence is CASSLAGFYEQYF. In DNA, the CDR3 is TGTGCCAGCAGCCTAGCGGGGTTCTACGAGCAGTACTTC.

The genes are TRBV25-1 and TRBJ2-1, with 8 bases identical to TRBD1. CDR3 length: 15 residues. Germline V gene data show CDR1 as MGHDK and CDR2 as SYGVNS. The V and J ends lost 2 bases and 7 bases, in that order; junction bases with no gene match: 7. Written as DNA, the CDR3 is TGTGCCAGCAGTGAACCCGGGACAGGTCAAAATGAGCAGTTCTTC. It is translated as CASSEPGTGQNEQFF.

The V call is TRBV7-3, the J call TRBJ2-7; D is ambiguous. This CDR3 comprises 14 residues. V was clipped by 2 bases and J by 2 bases, with 10 bases between them. Germline assignment: CDR1 SGHTA and CDR2 FQGTGA. CDR3 amino acids: CASSLSPATYEQYF. CDR3 coding DNA: TGTGCCAGCAGCTTATCACCCGCGACCTACGAGCAGTACTTC.

The chain has TRBV5-4 and TRBJ2-5; 7 bases agree with TRBD2. CDR1 is SGHNT, CDR2 YYREEE, per germline (reference sequence). Unmatched junction bases numbered 10, after V lost 1 base and J lost 1 base. CDR3 length equals 17 residues. The CDR3 here is CASSLKRGERGQETQYF. The CDR3 DNA is TGTGCCAGCAGCTTGAAAAGGGGAGAGCGGGGCCAAGAGACCCAGTACTTC.

The chain is built from TRBV5-1 and TRBJ2-3; 8 positions agree with TRBD2. Germline CDR1 is SGHRS and CDR2 is YFSETQ. V shed 4 bases and J 5 bases; nucleotides not matched to a gene: 15. The CDR3 is 17 residues long. Here the CDR3 reads CASSPLLKAGAGDTQYF. CDR3 coding DNA: TGCGCCAGCAGCCCCCTCCTGAAAGCGGGAGCGGGAGATACGCAGTATTTT.

The V gene is TRBV5-6, the J gene TRBJ1-1; tentatively, D is TRBD1 (6 bases). CDR1 SGHDT and CDR2 YYEEEE come from the germline V gene. V was trimmed by 4 bases and J by 1 base, leaving 8 bases between them. CDR3 length equals 13 residues. CDR3 sequence (DNA): TGTGCCAGCAGCCGGGGACAGAACACTGAAGCTTTCTTT. Translated: CASSRGQNTEAFF.

The rearrangement joins TRBV5-1 to TRBJ1-2, with TRBD1 matching 7 bases. The CDR3 contains 16 residues. V shed 5 bases and J 3 bases; nucleotides not matched to a gene: 13. The germline V gene encodes CDR1 SGHRS and CDR2 YFSETQ. The CDR3 spells CASRSADRVPYYGYTF. In DNA form, the CDR3 reads TGCGCCAGCAGATCCGCCGACAGGGTCCCTTACTATGGCTACACCTTC.

J is TRBJ2-3 and V is TRBV29-1; TRBD2 matches at 8 bases. J was trimmed by 4 bases and V by 0 bases; bases with no gene match: 9. This CDR3 has 16 amino acids. CDR1 and CDR2 (germline): SQVTM, ANQGSEA. The CDR3 bases are TGCAGCGTTGAAGATGCGGGGGGCGCAGGGCCAGATACGCAGTATTTT. It specifies CSVEDAGGAGPDTQYF.

This chain connects TRBV27 to TRBJ2-1; tentative D call: TRBD2 (6 bases). Germline CDR1 and CDR2: MNHEY and SMNVEV (reference sequence). V was shortened by 5 bases and J by 5 bases, with 13 bases between the two germline ends. The CDR3 extends over 14 amino acids. The DNA of the CDR3 is TGTGCCAGCAGTCCTACTAGCACCAACAATGAGCAGTTCTTC. As protein: CASSPTSTNNEQFF.

V usage is TRBV11-3 and J usage is TRBJ2-1; 7 bases map to TRBD1. Germline-derived CDR1 and CDR2 are SGHNT and YENEEA. CDR3 length: 13 residues. After removal of 6 bases from V and 6 bases from J, the junction contained 5 bases not matched to a gene. The CDR3 loop is CASRGTAGNEQFF. The CDR3 DNA is TGTGCCAGCAGAGGGACAGCCGGCAATGAGCAGTTCTTC. The full variable domain, in which reference TRBV11-3 and TRBJ2-1 provide the parts outside the CDR3, is EAGVVQSPRYKIIEKKQPVAFWCNPISGHNTLYWYLQNLGQGPELLIRYENEEAVDDSQLPKDRFSAERLKGVDSTLKIQPAELGDSAVYLCASRGTAGNEQFFGPGTRLTVL.